The sequence of this TCR beta chain was determined in a study of T-cell memory formation after mild COVID-19. Study outcomes and limitations: A balance of CD4 and CD8 characterized clones contracting day 15 to 85, whereas later expanders leaned CD4+. The study detected some responding clones in pre-infection memory, suggesting cross-reactive memory joined.

This clonotype was found many times. What it recognizes is unknown. The CDR3 consists of 14 residues. Germline V gene data show CDR1 as SGDLS and CDR2 as YYNGEE. Trimming removed 3 bases from V and 1 base from J, with 5 bases in between. Via MiXCR, TCRdb re-called the 5' RACE reads, giving one row per CDR3 protein. The sample yields about 620,000 distinct CDR3 sequences, roughly 18% seen once. This chain uses TRBV9 with TRBJ2-6; TRBD2 is a possible D gene (5 bases). This clonotype originated in an adult woman who had mild COVID-19 (a few samples of this study predate the infection). Cell type and time point are not known. The sample consisted of PBMCs or a T cell subset sorted from them (not recorded which). The DNA for the CDR3 is TGTGCCAGCAGCGCGGGATCTGGGGCCAACGTCCTGACTTTC. Protein sequence: CASSAGSGANVLTF.